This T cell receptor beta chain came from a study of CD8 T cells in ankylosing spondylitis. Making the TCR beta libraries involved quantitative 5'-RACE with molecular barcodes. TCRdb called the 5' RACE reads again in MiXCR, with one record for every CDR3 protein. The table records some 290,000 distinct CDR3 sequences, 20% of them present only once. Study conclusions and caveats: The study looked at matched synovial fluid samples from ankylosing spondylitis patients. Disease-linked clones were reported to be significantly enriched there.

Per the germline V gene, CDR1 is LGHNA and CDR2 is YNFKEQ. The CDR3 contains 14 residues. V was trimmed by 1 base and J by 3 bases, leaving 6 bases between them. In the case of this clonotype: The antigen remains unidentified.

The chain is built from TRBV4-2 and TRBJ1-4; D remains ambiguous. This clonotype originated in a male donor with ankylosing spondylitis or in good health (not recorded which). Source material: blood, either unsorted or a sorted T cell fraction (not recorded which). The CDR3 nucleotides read TGTGCCAGCAGCCAAGGAGTAGCTAATGAAAAACTGTTTTTT. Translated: CASSQGVANEKLFF.